This T cell receptor (beta chain) was retrieved from a study of CD8+CD57+ T cells in acquired aplastic anemia. Profiles of TCR beta VDJ and CDR3 were generated from a genomic DNA template. TCRdb re-called the reads with MiXCR, one entry per CDR3 protein. The sample shows 150,000 to 200,000 distinct CDR3 sequences, around 60% of them seen only once. This clonotype was seen only a few times. The antigen is not known. This CDR3 has 16 residues. Per germline, CDR1 MDHEN and CDR2 SYDVKM. The V end lost 4 bases, the J end lost 5 bases, and 20 bases lay between the germline ends. Study-level points and caveats: Levels of CD8+ Simpson's diversity were not significantly distinct in patients versus controls.

J is TRBJ2-5 and V is TRBV28; D is perhaps TRBD1 or TRBD2 (5 bases each). The receptor comes from a human donor in good health. The sequenced sample consisted of sorted CD4+, CD8+, or CD8+CD57+ T cells (not recorded which) from PBMCs. For the CDR3, the DNA is TGTGCCAGCAGTTACTCAGAGGGACGCCGACGGGAGACCCAGTACTTC. Its translation: CASSYSEGRRRETQYF.